A few counts support the clone carrying this T cell receptor beta chain. Antigen unknown. Unique molecular identifiers were incorporated into the prepared TCRbeta library. MiXCR was run by TCRdb on the PCR reads, yielding one entry per CDR3 protein. The sample gives about 830,000 distinct CDR3 sequences, roughly 16% of which show up once; under 6% is in the top ten. The germline V and J ends were trimmed by 5 bases and 9 bases, with 8 bases remaining between them. This CDR3 comprises 11 residues. The germline V gene encodes CDR1 SGHVS and CDR2 FQNEAQ. This sample was included in a study of T-cell reconstitution after alpha-beta-depleted transplantation in children. Study-level findings and limits: It was newly produced T cells that mostly accounted for T-cell counts and diversity one year after transplant. Expanded graft clones numbering several hundred reportedly gave rise to alpha-beta T cells about two months after transplant. After transplant, high TCRbeta diversity at day 60 in some patients arose from surviving recipient T cells and thymic progenitors.

This clonotype was sampled from a male patient younger than 18 who had a stem cell transplant for acute lymphoblastic leukemia, so the T cells may come from the graft donor. The chain joins TRBV7-8 to TRBJ2-1; D gene unclear. Sequenced here: PBMCs, mostly from graft donor cells, sampled 360 days after TCRalphabeta/CD19-depleted stem cell transplant. CDR3: CASSIGSEQFF. CDR3 coding DNA: TGTGCCAGCAGCATCGGAAGTGAGCAGTTCTTC.